The rows below give T cell receptor beta chains drawn from one sample of a study of blood T cell repertoires in COVID-19. The protocol was immunoSEQ multiplex PCR, while the TCRdb copy is restricted to in-frame clones and leaves out a portion. The sample comprises about 65,000 clones, 81% of which are singletons, and under 15% rests with the top ten. Sequencing input: peripheral blood. These receptors originate from an older man with acute or convalescent COVID-19. CDR3s include the opening cysteine and the closing phenylalanine or tryptophan. A D gene is named only where the DNA matches it firmly. Clone size is given for some rows only: seen once, a few or many times, or a class if the clone is expanded.

clone_size j_call v_call d_call cdr3_nt cdr3_aa
NA TRBJ2-7 TRBV4-2 NA TGTGCCAGCAGCCAAGATAACAGGAAAAACTACGAGCAGTACTTC CASSQDNRKNYEQYF
NA TRBJ1-4 TRBV6-6 NA TGTGCCAGCAGTTATGGTCAACAGGGAACTAATGAAAAACTGTTTTTT CASSYGQQGTNEKLFF
NA TRBJ1-1 TRBV29-1 NA TGCAGCGTTCCAGATACAGGAAACACTGAAGCTTTCTTT CSVPDTGNTEAFF
NA TRBJ1-5 TRBV10-2 TRBD1 TGCGCCAGCAGGGACACAGGGGCCAATCAGCCCCAGCATTTT CASRDTGANQPQHF
few TRBJ1-2 TRBV11-3 TRBD1 TGTGCCAGCAGTCAAGGGACAGGGAGAGTTCTATTGGGCGGCTACACCTTC CASSQGTGRVLLGGYTF
NA TRBJ1-4 TRBV5-5 TRBD1 TGTGCCAGCAGCTGGGGGACAGCAACTAATGAAAAACTGTTTTTT CASSWGTATNEKLFF
once TRBJ2-2 TRBV25-1 TRBD2 TGTGCCAGCAGTCGAATAGCGGGGGGGCCGAGGACCGGGGAGCTGTTTTTT CASSRIAGGPRTGELFF
NA TRBJ2-4 TRBV28 NA TGTGCCAGCGGCCAGGGCCGGGGGAAAAACATTCAGTACTTC CASGQGRGKNIQYF
NA TRBJ2-4 TRBV7-8 NA TGTGCCAGCAGAAGCAGGGAAAACATTCAGTACTTC CASRSRENIQYF
NA TRBJ2-1 TRBV18 TRBD2 TGTGCCAGCTCATCTGATGGACTAGCGGGGGGGCCCCACAATGAGCAGTTCTTC CASSSDGLAGGPHNEQFF
NA TRBJ2-7 TRBV11-1 TRBD1 TGTGCCAGCAGCACGGGACAGGTCGGGGAGCAGTACTTC CASSTGQVGEQYF
NA TRBJ2-3 TRBV6-5 TRBD1 TGTGCCAGCAGTCGGACAGGGAGCACAGATACGCAGTATTTT CASSRTGSTDTQYF
NA TRBJ2-7 TRBV7-3 NA TGTGCCAGCAGCTTTGACAGGAGTGAAGTTTACGAGCAGTACTTC CASSFDRSEVYEQYF
NA TRBJ1-3 TRBV4-1 TRBD1 TGCGCCAGCAGCCCCACAGGGGCGGCTGGAAACACCATATATTTT CASSPTGAAGNTIYF
NA TRBJ2-5 TRBV19 TRBD1 TGTGCCAGTAGTCCCGGGACAGGGAGGTCAGAGACCCAGTACTTC CASSPGTGRSETQYF
NA TRBJ2-2 TRBV6-1 TRBD2 TGTGCCAGCAGTGAAGATAGGACTAGCAACGGGGAGCTGTTTTTT CASSEDRTSNGELFF
NA TRBJ2-7 TRBV27 TRBD1 TGTGCCAGCACCCCGGGACAGGGTTTTTACGAGCAGTACTTC CASTPGQGFYEQYF
NA TRBJ2-2 TRBV6-1 NA TGTGCCAGCAGTGAATCCAGGGTAACGAACACCGGGGAGCTGTTTTTT CASSESRVTNTGELFF
NA TRBJ1-2 TRBV24-1 NA TGTGCCACCAGTGATCGAACAAGAGAGGATGGCTACACCTTC CATSDRTREDGYTF
NA TRBJ1-5 TRBV7-2 NA TGTGCCAGCAGCGAATCACGTCTGGCCAGGGGAACCAATCAGCCCCAGCATTTT CASSESRLARGTNQPQHF
NA TRBJ1-4 TRBV29-1 TRBD1 TGCAGCGTGGTAGGACAGGGCGGTGATGAAAAACTGTTTTTT CSVVGQGGDEKLFF
NA TRBJ2-3 TRBV19 NA TGTGCCAGTAGTGATCCGTTTCAGGGGGGACGGAAGGACAACCGGGGCACAGATACGCAGTATTTT CASSDPFQGGRKDNRGTDTQYF
NA TRBJ1-4 TRBV11-3 NA TGTGCCAGCAGCTTTCATAGAGGAGACAGCCTATATAATGAAAAACTGTTTTTT CASSFHRGDSLYNEKLFF
NA TRBJ1-6 TRBV7-2 TRBD1 TGTGCCAGCAGCTTAGGACAGGGGGAACATTCACCCCTCCACTTT CASSLGQGEHSPLHF
NA TRBJ2-3 TRBV6-6 TRBD2 TGTGCCAGCAACCTAAGCGGGGGGGCCACAGATACGCAGTATTTT CASNLSGGATDTQYF
NA TRBJ1-2 TRBV6-1 NA TGTGCCAGCAGTGAAGTTGCAGTTGGCTACTATGGCTACACCTTC CASSEVAVGYYGYTF
NA TRBJ1-2 TRBV5-1 NA TGCGCCAGCAGCTTGGATGCGGGGAATGGCTATGGCTACACCTTC CASSLDAGNGYGYTF
many TRBJ2-7 TRBV7-8 NA TGTGCCAGCAGGGCCGGACAGAGCTCCTACGAGCAGTACTTC CASRAGQSSYEQYF
NA TRBJ1-2 TRBV6-2/TRBV6-3 NA TGTGCCAGCAGTTACGAGCGGCAGCTTAACTATGGCTACACCTTC CASSYERQLNYGYTF
once TRBJ1-3 TRBV5-6 NA TGTGCCAGCAGCTTCAGGCAGAACTCTGGAAACACCATATATTTT CASSFRQNSGNTIYF
once TRBJ1-1 TRBV7-9 NA TGTGCCAGCTCCATATCCAGCACCCGGGGGGCCGCCACTGAAGCTTTCTTT CASSISSTRGAATEAFF
NA TRBJ2-5 TRBV7-9 TRBD1 TGTGCCAGCGAAGGGGGCGCAGAGACCCAGTACTTC CASEGGAETQYF
few TRBJ1-5 TRBV10-2 NA TGCGCCAGCAGTGAGCCGGCCTCAGGGTTCAATCAGCCCCAGCATTTT CASSEPASGFNQPQHF
NA TRBJ1-1 TRBV3-1/TRBV3-2 TRBD1 TGTGCCAGCAGCGGACAGGACAACACTGAAGCTTTCTTT CASSGQDNTEAFF
NA TRBJ2-7 TRBV6-5 NA TGTGCCAGCAGTCACGGGCAGGGCTACGAGCAGTACTTC CASSHGQGYEQYF
NA TRBJ2-1 TRBV4-1 NA TGCGCCAGCAGCCAAGAGGGGCTAAACCAGTTCTTC CASSQEGLNQFF
NA TRBJ1-1 TRBV29-1 NA TGCAGCGTTACTGACGTACCACGAAGCGGGGCTTTCTTT CSVTDVPRSGAFF
NA TRBJ1-1 TRBV5-6 NA TGTGCCAGCAGCACCCGGGGGAACACTGAAGCTTTCTTT CASSTRGNTEAFF
NA TRBJ1-2 TRBV3-1/TRBV3-2 TRBD1 TGTGCCAGCAGCCGCAGACAGGGGGCGGGCTATGGCTACACCTTC CASSRRQGAGYGYTF
NA TRBJ1-2 TRBV21-1 NA TGTGCCAGCAGCAAAGCGCGGGGTGGCTACACCTTC CASSKARGGYTF
once TRBJ1-4 TRBV6-6 TRBD1 TGTGCCAGCAGTCAAGGACAGGGCACTAATGAAAAACTGTTTTTT CASSQGQGTNEKLFF